The rows below give T cell receptor beta chains drawn from one sample of a study of OX40 agonist ivuxolimab in advanced cancers. Profiling relied on immunoSEQ multiplex PCR, and the TCRdb table lists in-frame clones only, not all of them. The repertoire holds fewer than 85,000 clones, with over 80% as singletons. This specimen consisted of CD4+ or CD8+ T cells sorted from blood, obtained in a trial of the OX40 agonist ivuxolimab. All receptors derive from an adult with an advanced solid tumor such as melanoma, head and neck, liver or kidney cancer. Both conserved end residues are trimmed from each CDR3.

TRBV9	TRBJ1-5	ASSVGGVNQPQH
TRBV27	TRBJ2-1	ASSLSEWGWVNEQF
TRBV27	TRBJ1-5	ASSPNRAPGSPQH
TRBV4-2	TRBJ2-3	ASSPYGGLLSSTDTQY
TRBV6-5	TRBJ1-1	ASRETGSGTEAF
TRBV28	TRBJ2-3	ASSFSGGSTDTQY
TRBV30	TRBJ2-1	AWTRLTGVLRKSEQF
TRBV28	TRBJ2-7	ASRPGLAYEQY
TRBV2	TRBJ2-1	ASWAGGLDNEQF
TRBV19	TRBJ2-1	ASRPRGGHYNEQF
TRBV30	TRBJ1-6	AWTNPGQYNSPLH
TRBV9	TRBJ2-5	ASSVGFRVGETQY
TRBV29-1	TRBJ2-3	SVRGLRASPDTQY
TRBV4-1	TRBJ2-4	ASSQEPGRQD
TRBV2	TRBJ1-2	ASSQTGGTIGYT
TRBV30	TRBJ2-3	AWRQGWTDTQY
TRBV25-1	TRBJ1-2	ASSADRQGYGYT
TRBV7-2	TRBJ2-1	ASSLRPQRETYNEQF
TRBV7-7	TRBJ1-3	ASSWGLSSGNTIY
TRBV7-9	TRBJ1-2	ASSFPGGSNGYT
TRBV5-1	TRBJ2-5	ASSRGLGQETQY
TRBV7-9	TRBJ2-1	ASSLDGGVGEQF
TRBV9	TRBJ2-5	ASGSGGRASQGETQY
TRBV5-6	TRBJ2-5	ASSTTSGTMKTQY
TRBV12-2	TRBJ2-6	ASRIRDRGGTGANVLT
TRBV28	TRBJ1-4	ASSLWGQAGSNEKLF
TRBV10-3	TRBJ1-1	AISEVQNTEAF
TRBV29-1	TRBJ2-7	SVPGTGGYEQY
TRBV28	TRBJ2-1	ASRLAGFGEQF
TRBV19	TRBJ2-1	ASGFSGSLNEQF
TRBV5-4	TRBJ2-7	ASSPGTTYEQY
TRBV18	TRBJ2-4	ASSPPKTWDRKNIQY
TRBV10-3	TRBJ2-7	AISDQGYEQY
TRBV27	TRBJ2-3	ASSFLASGLDTQY
TRBV30	TRBJ1-2	AWSHHARRGGYT
TRBV28	TRBJ2-7	ASSLWGGIGSYEQY
TRBV7-9	TRBJ1-1	ASSLRELNTEAF
TRBV19	TRBJ1-3	ASSIRGQGARGNTIY
TRBV6-6	TRBJ2-2	ASSFLPNTGELF
TRBV4-2	TRBJ2-7	ASSQLFSSYEQY
TRBV11-2	TRBJ2-7	ASSLTRYEQY
TRBV5-1	TRBJ1-4	ASSMSGANEKLF